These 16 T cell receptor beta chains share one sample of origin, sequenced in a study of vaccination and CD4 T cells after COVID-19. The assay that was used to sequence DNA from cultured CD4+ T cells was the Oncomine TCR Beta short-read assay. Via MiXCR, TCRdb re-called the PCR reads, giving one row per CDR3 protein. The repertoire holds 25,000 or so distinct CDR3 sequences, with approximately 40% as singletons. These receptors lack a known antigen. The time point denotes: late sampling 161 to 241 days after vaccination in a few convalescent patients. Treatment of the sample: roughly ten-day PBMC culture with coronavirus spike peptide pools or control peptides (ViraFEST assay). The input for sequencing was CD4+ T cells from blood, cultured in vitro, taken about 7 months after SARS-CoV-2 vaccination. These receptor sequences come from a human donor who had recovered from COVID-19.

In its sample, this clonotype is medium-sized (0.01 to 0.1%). The CDR3 sequence is CSARGQTGNRQETQYF. As DNA, the CDR3 is TGCAGTGCTAGAGGTCAGACAGGGAACCGGCAAGAGACCCAGTACTTC. This chain connects TRBV20-1 to TRBJ2-5; 7 nucleotides line up with TRBD1. J lost 2 bases, V lost 1 base, and 10 bases had no gene match. The CDR3 covers 16 residues. Germline V CDR1 and CDR2: DFQATT, SNEGSKA (reference sequence).

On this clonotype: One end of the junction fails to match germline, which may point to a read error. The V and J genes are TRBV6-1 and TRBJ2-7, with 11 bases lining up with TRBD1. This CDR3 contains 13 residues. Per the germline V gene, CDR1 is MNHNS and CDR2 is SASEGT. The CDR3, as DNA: TGTGCCAGCAGTAGGGGACAGGGGGTCGAGCAGTGCTTC. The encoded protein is CASSRGQGVEQCF.

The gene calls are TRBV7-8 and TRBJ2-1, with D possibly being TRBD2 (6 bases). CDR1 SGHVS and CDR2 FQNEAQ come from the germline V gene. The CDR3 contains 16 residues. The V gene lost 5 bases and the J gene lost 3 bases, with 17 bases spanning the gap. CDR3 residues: CASSPLGGTVYNEQFF. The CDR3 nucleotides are TGTGCCAGCAGCCCACTCGGGGGTACAGTCTACAATGAGCAGTTCTTC.

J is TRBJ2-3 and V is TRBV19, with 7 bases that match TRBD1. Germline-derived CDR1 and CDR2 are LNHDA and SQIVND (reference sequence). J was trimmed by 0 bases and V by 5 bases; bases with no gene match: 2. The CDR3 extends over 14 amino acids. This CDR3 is CASSPTGSTDTQYF. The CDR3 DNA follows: TGTGCCAGTAGTCCGACAGGGAGCACAGATACGCAGTATTTT.

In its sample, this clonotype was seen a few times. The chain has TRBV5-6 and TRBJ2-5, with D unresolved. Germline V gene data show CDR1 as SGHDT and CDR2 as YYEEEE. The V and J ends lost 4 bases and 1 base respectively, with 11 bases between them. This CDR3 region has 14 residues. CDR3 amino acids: CASSRSHSQETQYF. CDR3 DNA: TGTGCCAGCAGCCGGAGCCACAGCCAAGAGACCCAGTACTTC.

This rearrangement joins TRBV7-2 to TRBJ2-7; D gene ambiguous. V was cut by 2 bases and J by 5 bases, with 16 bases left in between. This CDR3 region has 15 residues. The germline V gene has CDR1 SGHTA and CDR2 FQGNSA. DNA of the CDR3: TGTGCCAGCAGCTTATTTTTGAGGCCTTCCCACGAGCAGTACTTC. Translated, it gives CASSLFLRPSHEQYF.

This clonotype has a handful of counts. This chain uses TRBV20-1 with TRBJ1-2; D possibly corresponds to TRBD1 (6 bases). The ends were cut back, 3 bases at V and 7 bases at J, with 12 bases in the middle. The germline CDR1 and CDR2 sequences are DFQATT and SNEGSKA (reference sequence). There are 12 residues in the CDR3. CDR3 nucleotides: TGCAGTGCTAGCCCGGGACAAGCTGGCTACACCTTC. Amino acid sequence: CSASPGQAGYTF.

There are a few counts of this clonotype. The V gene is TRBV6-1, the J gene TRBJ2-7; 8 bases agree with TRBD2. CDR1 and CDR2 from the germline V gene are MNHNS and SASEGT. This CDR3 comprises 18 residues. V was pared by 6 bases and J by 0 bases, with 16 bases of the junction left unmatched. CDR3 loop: CASRAKSPPSGHSYEQYF. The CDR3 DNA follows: TGTGCCAGCAGAGCAAAGTCCCCCCCTAGCGGGCACTCCTACGAGCAGTACTTC.

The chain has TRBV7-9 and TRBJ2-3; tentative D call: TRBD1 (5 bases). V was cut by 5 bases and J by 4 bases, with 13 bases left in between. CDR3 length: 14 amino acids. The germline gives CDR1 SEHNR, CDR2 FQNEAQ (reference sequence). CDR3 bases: TGTGCCAGCAGCCGAATGGACAACGCAGATACGCAGTATTTT. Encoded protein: CASSRMDNADTQYF.

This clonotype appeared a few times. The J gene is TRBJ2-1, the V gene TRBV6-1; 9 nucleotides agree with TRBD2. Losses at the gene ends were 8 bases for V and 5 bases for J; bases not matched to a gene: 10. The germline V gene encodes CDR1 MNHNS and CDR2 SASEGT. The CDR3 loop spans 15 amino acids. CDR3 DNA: TGTGCCAGCCGAAACGGGGCGGGAGGGCACAATGAGCAGTTCTTC. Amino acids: CASRNGAGGHNEQFF.

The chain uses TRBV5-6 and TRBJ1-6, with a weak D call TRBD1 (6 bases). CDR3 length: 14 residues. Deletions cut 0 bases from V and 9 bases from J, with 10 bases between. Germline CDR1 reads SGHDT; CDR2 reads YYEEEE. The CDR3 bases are TGTGCCAGCAGCTTGGCAGGGGTAGTTTCACCCCTCCACTTT. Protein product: CASSLAGVVSPLHF.

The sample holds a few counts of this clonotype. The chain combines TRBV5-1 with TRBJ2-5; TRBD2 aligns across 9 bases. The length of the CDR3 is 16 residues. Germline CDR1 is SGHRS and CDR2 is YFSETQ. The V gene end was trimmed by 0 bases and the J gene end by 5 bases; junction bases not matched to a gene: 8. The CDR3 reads CASSLVGSGRRETQYF. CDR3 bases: TGCGCCAGCAGCTTGGTCGGAAGCGGGAGGCGGGAGACCCAGTACTTC.

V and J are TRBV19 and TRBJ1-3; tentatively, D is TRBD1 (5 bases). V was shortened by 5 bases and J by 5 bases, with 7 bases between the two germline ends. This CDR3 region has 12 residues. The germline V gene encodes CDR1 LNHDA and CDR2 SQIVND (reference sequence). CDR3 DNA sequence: TGTGCCAGTAGTCGGGGCAGAAACACCATATATTTT. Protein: CASSRGRNTIYF.

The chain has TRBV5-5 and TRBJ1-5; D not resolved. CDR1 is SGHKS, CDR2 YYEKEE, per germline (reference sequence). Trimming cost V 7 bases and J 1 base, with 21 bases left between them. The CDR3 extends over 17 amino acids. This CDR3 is CASCPHATGRSNQPQHF. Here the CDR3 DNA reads TGTGCCAGCTGTCCCCATGCCACCGGACGGAGCAATCAGCCCCAGCATTTT.

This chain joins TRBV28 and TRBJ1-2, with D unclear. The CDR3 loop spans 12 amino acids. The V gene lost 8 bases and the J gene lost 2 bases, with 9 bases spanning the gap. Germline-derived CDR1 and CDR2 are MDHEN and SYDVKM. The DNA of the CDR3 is TGTGCCAGCTTTATATCAAACTATGGCTACACCTTC. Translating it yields CASFISNYGYTF.

The CDR3 loop reads CASSTAGGREGSYEQYF. The CDR3 nucleotides read TGTGCCAGCAGCACCGCGGGTGGGCGGGAGGGTAGTTACGAGCAGTACTTC. This sequence joins TRBV5-4 and TRBJ2-7; TRBD2 matches at 9 bases. The trim removed 4 bases at V and 4 bases at J, leaving 15 bases unmatched. Germline V lookup: CDR1 SGHNT, CDR2 YYREEE (reference sequence). CDR3 length equals 17 residues.